This T cell receptor (beta chain) appears in the sequencing data of a study of memory CD4+ T cells and cytomegalovirus serostatus. At the level of the study: This sample comes from healthy Belgian adults, eight to ten CMV seropositive, approximately 22 seronegative.

Produced via immunoSEQ multiplex PCR; TCRdb's table is partial and in-frame only. The sample has 58,000 or so clones; roughly 77% are singletons. Single viable CD3+CD4+CD8-CD45RO+ cells were sorted as the memory CD4+ T cells. CMV serostatus came from serum IgG against pp150, pp28, p38, p52. CDR3 length equals 16 residues. Per germline, CDR1 MGHRA and CDR2 YSYEKL. V was pared by 0 bases and J by 5 bases, with 17 bases between. The sequence was collected from an adult in good health and CMV-seropositive. The chain recombines TRBV4-1 with TRBJ2-7; unclear D gene. The sample was memory CD4+ T cells from blood. The CDR3 sequence: CASSQEGSGSVNEQYF. The CDR3 region has the DNA TGCGCCAGCAGCCAAGAGGGGTCAGGCTCTGTGAACGAGCAGTACTTC.